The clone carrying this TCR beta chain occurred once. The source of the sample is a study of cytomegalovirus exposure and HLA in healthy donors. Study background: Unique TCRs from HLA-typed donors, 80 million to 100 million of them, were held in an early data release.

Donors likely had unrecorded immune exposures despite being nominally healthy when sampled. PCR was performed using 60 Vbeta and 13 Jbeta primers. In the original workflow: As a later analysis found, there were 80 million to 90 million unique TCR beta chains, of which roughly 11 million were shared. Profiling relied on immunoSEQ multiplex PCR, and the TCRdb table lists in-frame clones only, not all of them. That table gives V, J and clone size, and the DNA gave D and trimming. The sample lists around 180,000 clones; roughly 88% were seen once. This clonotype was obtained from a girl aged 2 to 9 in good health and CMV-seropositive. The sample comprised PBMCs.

CDR3 nucleotides: TGCGCCAGCAGCCCCCCCCGGGGGGCCCCGGATACGCAGTATTTT. Its translation: CASSPPRGAPDTQYF. The chain carries TRBV4-1 and TRBJ2-3; D is perhaps TRBD2 (7 bases). Deletions cut 4 bases from V and 6 bases from J, with 17 bases between. Germline CDR1 reads MGHRA; CDR2 reads YSYEKL. This CDR3 is built from 15 residues.